The 9 T cell receptor beta chains below come from one sample, sequenced in a study of blood T cell repertoires in COVID-19. Using immunoSEQ multiplex PCR, the repertoire was profiled, and TCRdb retains in-frame clones only, with some absent. The table lists some 220,000 clones, roughly 80% of them singletons, with more than 6% in the top ten. Sequenced sample: peripheral blood. The receptor set was obtained from a woman aged 60-70 years with active or convalescent COVID-19.

The V call is TRBV28, the J call TRBJ2-1, with D perhaps TRBD1 (5 bases). Trimming removed 2 bases at V and 15 bases at J, with 20 bases between. Germline loops: CDR1 MDHEN, CDR2 SYDVKM. The CDR3 runs 14 residues. The CDR3 nucleotides read TGTGCCAGCAGTTTAGTTCGGCCCTGGGCAGGGCCGTTCTTC. This sequence encodes CASSLVRPWAGPFF. Combining the CDR3 with reference TRBV28 and TRBJ2-1 gives the whole variable domain DVKVTQSSRYLVKRTGEKVFLECVQDMDHENMFWYRQDPGLGLRLIYFSYDVKMKEKGDIPEGYSVSREKKERFSLILESASTNQTSMYLCASSLVRPWAGPFFGPGTRLTVL.

This clone was counted once. This chain joins TRBV7-2 and TRBJ2-1, with 11 bases fitting TRBD2. CDR1 is SGHTA and CDR2 is FQGNSA in the germline V gene. Trimming at V came to 2 bases and at J to 1 base, leaving 4 bases not matched to a gene. CDR3 length: 17 amino acids. The CDR3 spells CASSLPGLAASYNEQFF. DNA of the CDR3: TGTGCCAGCAGCTTACCGGGACTAGCGGCGTCCTACAATGAGCAGTTCTTC.

The V call is TRBV6-2 or TRBV6-3, the J call TRBJ2-5, with D tentatively TRBD2 (6 bases). The CDR3 covers 15 residues. Germline V gene data show CDR1 as MNHEY and CDR2 as SVGEGT. The V end lost 6 bases, the J end lost 2 bases, and 16 bases lay between the germline ends. The CDR3 bases are TGTGCCAGCAGCCCCGTGGGGACTGGTCAAGAGACCCAGTACTTC. Its translation: CASSPVGTGQETQYF.

In DNA form, the CDR3 reads TGTGCCACCAGTGATTCTTCCAACTTCCGGGGGGGCAGAGGTTCCTCGGAGACCCAGTACTTC. It is translated as CATSDSSNFRGGRGSSETQYF. This chain uses TRBV24-1 with TRBJ2-5, with 8 bases that match TRBD2. Germline V lookup: CDR1 KGHDR, CDR2 SFDVKD. The CDR3 contains 21 residues. V gave up 2 bases and J gave up 5 bases; unmatched junction bases: 24.

This clone was detected only once. The chain employs TRBV9 and TRBJ1-4, with a weak D call TRBD1 (5 bases). Looked up from germline, CDR1 is SGDLS and CDR2 is YYNGEE. The germline V and J ends were trimmed by 4 bases and 8 bases, with 27 bases remaining between them. This CDR3 has 18 residues. The CDR3 region has the DNA TGTGCCAGCAGCCCCCGTCCGAGCGTGGGGGGGATTAAAGAAAAACTGTTTTTT. This codes for CASSPRPSVGGIKEKLFF.

This clone was found once. This chain joins TRBV7-6 and TRBJ1-4, with 9 bases lining up with TRBD1. The CDR3 covers 15 residues. The V gene end was trimmed by 6 bases and the J gene end by 11 bases; junction bases not matched to a gene: 13. The germline CDR1 and CDR2 sequences are SGHVS and FNYEAQ. The CDR3 here is CASSSPGQGLGKLFF. The CDR3 bases are TGTGCCAGCAGTTCCCCGGGACAGGGATTAGGGAAACTGTTTTTT.

The chain couples TRBV30 to TRBJ1-2, with D maybe TRBD1 (5 bases). V was clipped by 0 bases and J by 8 bases, with 16 bases between them. The CDR3 sequence is 14 residues long. Germline CDR1 is GTSNPN and CDR2 is SVGIG (reference sequence). The CDR3 loop reads CAWSVGARVNGYTF. The DNA for the CDR3 is TGTGCCTGGAGTGTTGGCGCCAGGGTAAACGGCTACACCTTC. The full variable domain, rest sourced from reference TRBV30 and TRBJ1-2, is SQTIHQWPATLVQPVGSPLSLECTVEGTSNPNLYWYRQAAGRGLQLLFYSVGIGQISSEVPQNLSASRPQDRQFILSSKKLLLSDSGFYLCAWSVGARVNGYTFGSGTRLTVV.

The CDR3 spells CASSLGQAQPQHF. Written as DNA, the CDR3 is TGTGCCAGCAGCTTGGGACAGGCTCAGCCCCAGCATTTT. The V call is TRBV5-4, the J call TRBJ1-5; a possible D gene is TRBD1 (6 bases). This CDR3 spans 13 amino acids. CDR1 and CDR2 (germline): SGHNT, YYREEE (reference sequence). The germline V and J ends were trimmed by 0 bases and 6 bases, with 7 bases remaining between them.

This clone was seen just once. The chain uses TRBV5-1 and TRBJ2-1; TRBD1 might be the D (5 bases). CDR1 is SGHRS and CDR2 is YFSETQ in the germline V gene. V shed 0 bases and J shed 7 bases, with 11 bases lying between them. This CDR3 spans 14 amino acids. The DNA of the CDR3 is TGCGCCAGCAGCTTGGGATCCCAGGGTAATGAGCAGTTCTTC. The encoded protein is CASSLGSQGNEQFF. The full variable domain, with the rest looked up from reference TRBV5-1 and TRBJ2-1, is KAGVTQTPRYLIKTRGQQVTLSCSPISGHRSVSWYQQTPGQGLQFLFEYFSETQRNKGNFPGRFSGRQFSNSRSEMNVSTLELGDSALYLCASSLGSQGNEQFFGPGTRLTVL.